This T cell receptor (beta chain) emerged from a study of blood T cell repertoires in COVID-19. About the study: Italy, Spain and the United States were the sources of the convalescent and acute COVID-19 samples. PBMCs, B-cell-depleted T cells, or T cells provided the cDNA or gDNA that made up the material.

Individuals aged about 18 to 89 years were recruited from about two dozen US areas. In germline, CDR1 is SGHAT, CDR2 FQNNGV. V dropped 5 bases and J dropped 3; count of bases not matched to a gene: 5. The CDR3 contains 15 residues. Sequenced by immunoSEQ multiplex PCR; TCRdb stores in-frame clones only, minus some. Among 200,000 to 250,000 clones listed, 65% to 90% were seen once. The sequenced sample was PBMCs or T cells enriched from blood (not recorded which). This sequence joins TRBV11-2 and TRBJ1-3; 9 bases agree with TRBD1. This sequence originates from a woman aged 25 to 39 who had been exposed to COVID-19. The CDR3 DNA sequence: TGTGCCAGCAGCCCTCGGACAGGGGATGGAAACACCATATATTTT. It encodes CASSPRTGDGNTIYF.